What follows are 28 T cell receptor beta chains derived from one specimen sequenced in a study of vaccination and CD4 T cells after COVID-19 (dated by TCRdb to 2021 to 2024). Libraries were prepared through PCR. Sequencer: Illumina iSeq 100. TCR sequencing of DNA from cultured CD4+ T cells used the Oncomine TCR Beta short-read assay at the Johns Hopkins FTIC core. TCRdb's own reprocessing of the public reads used fastp at Q25 and MiXCR and kept productive beta chains. Each record represents a unique CDR3 protein, reported with the most common genes and DNA among its rows. The sample yields about 4,000 distinct CDR3 sequences; less than 75% were counted once. 37% of the sample is in the top ten clones. What these receptors recognize is not known. The sample's treatment or condition, from its label and the paper: roughly 10-day PBMC culture with coronavirus spike peptide pools or control peptides (ViraFEST assay). CD4+ T cells from unexposed donors were collected before the COVID-19 pandemic (2011-2018).

The sequenced sample was CD4+ T cells from blood, cultured in vitro. Receptors were obtained from a human donor in good health.

The chain employs TRBV7-8 and TRBJ1-5; D gene uncertain. The germline CDR1 and CDR2 sequences are SGHVS and FQNEAQ. The length of the CDR3 is 13 residues. Between the trimmed V and J ends, which lost 5 bases and 11 bases, there was a span of 16 bases. CDR3 protein: CASSNRRTSAQHF. In DNA form, the CDR3 reads TGTGCCAGCAGCAATCGACGGACGTCAGCCCAGCATTTT.

The chain carries TRBV6-1 and TRBJ2-3, with unresolved D. Per the germline V gene, CDR1 is MNHNS and CDR2 is SASEGT. Deletions cut 5 bases from V and 5 bases from J, with 8 bases between. The CDR3 totals 12 residues. This CDR3 reads CASSQTQDTQYF. The CDR3 DNA reads TGTGCCAGCAGTCAGACGCAAGATACGCAGTATTTT.

DNA for the CDR3: TGTGCCAGCAGGCGTCGGGGCAATCAGCCCCAGCATTTT. The encoded protein is CASRRRGNQPQHF. This rearrangement joins TRBV6-1 to TRBJ1-5; D unclear. V was cut by 6 bases and J by 2 bases, with 8 bases left in between. Germline values: CDR1 MNHNS, CDR2 SASEGT. CDR3 length: 13 amino acids.

The chain combines TRBV7-2 with TRBJ2-2; D unresolved. Germline loops: CDR1 SGHTA, CDR2 FQGNSA. The CDR3 has 12 amino acids. V dropped 5 bases and J dropped 2 bases, with 3 bases sitting between them. CDR3 protein: CASSPNTGELFF. The CDR3 nucleotides read TGTGCCAGCAGCCCAAACACCGGGGAGCTGTTTTTT. Full variable domain (missing parts from reference TRBV7-2 and TRBJ2-2): GAGVSQSPSNKVTEKGKDVELRCDPISGHTALYWYRQSLGQGLEFLIYFQGNSAPDKSGLPSDRFSAERTGGSVSTLTIQRTQQEDSAVYLCASSPNTGELFFGEGSRLTVL.

This clonotype appeared a few times. The rearrangement uses TRBV20-1 and TRBJ2-7; 11 positions agree with TRBD2. This CDR3 spans 16 amino acids. With V trimmed by 1 base and J by 3 bases, 8 bases remained unmatched. From germline, CDR1 is DFQATT and CDR2 SNEGSKA (reference sequence). The CDR3: CSARGNLGTSGYEQYF. CDR3 nucleotide sequence: TGCAGTGCTAGAGGAAACTTAGGGACTAGCGGCTACGAGCAGTACTTC.

V is TRBV19 and J is TRBJ2-7; TRBD1 or TRBD2 may be the D gene (6 bases each). This CDR3 is 13 amino acids long. The germline CDR1 and CDR2 sequences are LNHDA and SQIVND (reference sequence). V was cut by 3 bases and J by 4 bases, with 10 bases left in between. CDR3 in amino acids: CASSIQGRYEQYF. The CDR3 bases are TGTGCCAGTAGTATCCAGGGGAGGTACGAGCAGTACTTC.

The chain recombines TRBV20-1 with TRBJ1-1, with D perhaps TRBD1 (5 bases). The V end lost 6 bases, the J end lost 10 bases, and 15 bases lay between the germline ends. The CDR3 extends over 11 amino acids. Germline V gives CDR1 DFQATT, CDR2 SNEGSKA (reference sequence). CDR3 sequence: CSAVRAGGAFF. Written as DNA, the CDR3 is TGCAGTGCAGTTAGGGCTGGGGGAGCTTTCTTT.

The CDR3 coding sequence is TGTGCCAGCAGTTACTCGTTTCAGGGCCACGTTGGCTACACCTTC. It codes for CASSYSFQGHVGYTF. This sequence joins TRBV6-2 or TRBV6-3 and TRBJ1-2, with D maybe TRBD1 (5 bases). Trimming took off 0 bases at V and 7 bases at J, with 15 bases between the two ends. CDR3 length: 15 amino acids. Germline-derived CDR1 and CDR2 are MNHEY and SVGEGT.

This chain joins TRBV6-5 and TRBJ1-1, with unresolved D. Germline V gene data show CDR1 as MNHEY and CDR2 as SVGAGI. The V end was cut by 2 bases, the J end by 0 bases, with 7 bases between. The CDR3 sequence is 14 residues long. CDR3 nucleotides: TGTGCCAGCAGTTACGATGCGATGAACACTGAAGCTTTCTTT. Translation: CASSYDAMNTEAFF.

V and J are TRBV19 and TRBJ1-2; D is uncertain. The V end lost 8 bases, the J end lost 4 bases, and 11 bases lay between the germline ends. Germline CDR1 LNHDA, CDR2 SQIVND (reference sequence). The CDR3 covers 12 residues. As DNA, the CDR3 is TGTGCCAGTTCCAGTGCACTCTATGGCTACACCTTC. It codes for CASSSALYGYTF.

The J gene is TRBJ1-1, the V gene TRBV19, with D tentatively TRBD1 (5 bases). Germline assignment: CDR1 LNHDA and CDR2 SQIVND (reference sequence). The CDR3 contains 14 residues. Trimming pared 3 bases from V and 1 base from J, leaving 9 bases between. The CDR3 sequence is CASSIQGPNTEAFF. The CDR3 coding sequence is TGTGCCAGTAGTATTCAGGGACCGAACACTGAAGCTTTCTTT.

The gene calls are TRBV2 and TRBJ1-2, with 9 bases fitting TRBD1. V shed 5 bases, J shed 7 bases, and the junction held 8 bases outside the gene matches. Germline CDR1 and CDR2: SNHLY and FYNNEI. This CDR3 has 14 amino acids. The CDR3 loop is CASSQLQGAGGYTF. CDR3 nucleotide sequence: TGTGCCAGCAGTCAGTTACAGGGGGCAGGTGGCTACACCTTC.

This chain connects TRBV4-3 to TRBJ2-1; D is tentatively TRBD1 or TRBD2 (5 bases each). With 0 bases removed from V and 6 bases from J, the gap between germline ends came to 15 bases. Germline CDR1 reads LGHNA; CDR2 reads YSLEER. This CDR3 contains 16 residues. The CDR3 DNA is TGCGCCAGCAGCCAAGATCTGTCAGGGACCTCCAATGAGCAGTTCTTC. As protein: CASSQDLSGTSNEQFF.

The V call is TRBV2, the J call TRBJ2-5; D gene unclear. The V gene's germline CDR1 is SNHLY and CDR2 FYNNEI. This CDR3 comprises 16 residues. V shed 2 bases and J shed 4 bases, with 17 bases lying between them. The chain's CDR3 is CASSEQELGEGETQYF. DNA for the CDR3: TGTGCCAGCAGTGAACAGGAACTGGGCGAAGGAGAGACCCAGTACTTC.

The V call is TRBV5-6, the J call TRBJ1-2; no clear D gene. V was cut by 6 bases and J by 0 bases, with 12 bases left in between. The CDR3 length is 14 residues. In germline, CDR1 is SGHDT, CDR2 YYEEEE. The CDR3 spells CASIEVSANYGYTF. The CDR3 DNA reads TGTGCCAGCATTGAGGTCAGTGCTAACTATGGCTACACCTTC.

This clonotype occurred once. J is TRBJ2-4 and V is TRBV20-1; TRBD2 matches 9 bases. The V gene end was trimmed by 5 bases and the J gene end by 4 bases; junction bases not matched to a gene: 6. Germline CDR1 DFQATT, CDR2 SNEGSKA (reference sequence). This CDR3 has 14 amino acids. This chain's CDR3 is CSAPLAGIKNIQYF. In DNA form, the CDR3 reads TGCAGTGCTCCTCTAGCGGGGATTAAAAACATTCAGTACTTC.

The chain recombines TRBV6-5 with TRBJ1-1; D gene unclear. Germline loops: CDR1 MNHEY, CDR2 SVGAGI. The CDR3 runs 16 residues. V lost 0 bases to trimming and J lost 7 bases, with 18 bases between them. CDR3 sequence reads: CASSYSTVGFVLEAFF. CDR3 in DNA: TGTGCCAGCAGTTACTCGACTGTCGGTTTCGTGCTTGAAGCTTTCTTT.

The V gene is TRBV5-4, the J gene TRBJ2-7; perhaps D is TRBD1 or TRBD2 (5 bases each). The CDR3 runs 14 residues. Germline loops: CDR1 SGHNT, CDR2 YYREEE (reference sequence). V gave up 0 bases and J gave up 3 bases, with 10 bases separating them. CDR3 in amino acids: CASSLGGIGYEQYF. CDR3 in DNA: TGTGCCAGCAGCTTGGGGGGGATAGGCTACGAGCAGTACTTC.

This clonotype was counted between two and nine times. The chain links TRBV7-8 to TRBJ1-5; D is unresolved. With 3 bases removed from V and 0 bases from J, the gap between germline ends came to 9 bases. The CDR3 spans 15 residues. Germline V gene sequence: CDR1 SGHVS, CDR2 FQNEAQ. CDR3 residues: CASSFGRISNQPQHF. Here the CDR3 DNA reads TGTGCCAGCAGCTTTGGGAGGATTAGCAATCAGCCCCAGCATTTT. The variable domain in full, completed from reference TRBV7-8 and TRBJ1-5, reads GAGVSQSPRYKVAKRGQDVALRCDPISGHVSLFWYQQALGQGPEFLTYFQNEAQLDKSGLPSDRFFAERPEGSVSTLKIQRTQQEDSAVYLCASSFGRISNQPQHFGDGTRLSIL.

The J gene is TRBJ2-5, the V gene TRBV27; 11 bases are a match to TRBD2. Trimming cost V 2 bases and J 5 bases; bases outside gene matches: 10. This CDR3 is 17 amino acids long. Germline V CDR1 and CDR2: MNHEY, SMNVEV (reference sequence). The CDR3 loop reads CASSLRALAGDGETQYF. CDR3 bases: TGTGCCAGCAGTTTACGCGCACTAGCGGGGGACGGGGAGACCCAGTACTTC.

With regard to this clonotype: A much larger clone differs by one base, so this may be a read error. The rearrangement links TRBV20-1 to TRBJ1-5; D is ambiguous. Germline values: CDR1 DFQATT, CDR2 SNEGSKA (reference sequence). This CDR3 is 12 amino acids long. CDR3 sequence reads: CSATHSSQPQHF. CDR3 in DNA: TGCAGTGCTACCCATAGCAGTCAGCCCCAGCATTTT.

The chain recombines TRBV19 with TRBJ1-5; the match to TRBD1 covers 7 bases. CDR3 length equals 14 residues. Trimming removed 4 bases from V and 3 bases from J; junction bases left unmatched: 3. The germline gives CDR1 LNHDA, CDR2 SQIVND (reference sequence). The CDR3 nucleotides are TGTGCCAGTAGTACGGGACAGTACAATCAGCCCCAGCATTTT. Translating gives CASSTGQYNQPQHF.

The chain links TRBV7-2 to TRBJ1-4, with D uncertain. The CDR3 has 12 amino acids. CDR1 is SGHTA and CDR2 is FQGNSA in the germline V gene. The V gene lost 5 bases and the J gene lost 7 bases, with 8 bases spanning the gap. The CDR3 DNA sequence: TGTGCCAGCAGCAGAGCCGGTGAAAAACTGTTTTTT. Its translation: CASSRAGEKLFF.

The CDR3 bases are TGCAGTGCTAGAGCCCCCGGGAGATTATCCTACGAGCAGTACTTC. Protein product: CSARAPGRLSYEQYF. J is TRBJ2-7 and V is TRBV20-1, with D perhaps TRBD2 (6 bases). Trimming pared 1 base from V and 1 base from J, leaving 14 bases between. The germline V gene has CDR1 DFQATT and CDR2 SNEGSKA (reference sequence). The CDR3 has 15 residues.

V is TRBV20-1 and J is TRBJ2-1, with 10 nucleotides matching TRBD1. With V trimmed by 2 bases and J by 7 bases, 8 bases remained unmatched. There are 15 residues in the CDR3. Per germline, CDR1 DFQATT and CDR2 SNEGSKA (reference sequence). CDR3: CSARPVGTGANEQFF. CDR3 bases: TGCAGTGCTAGACCAGTGGGGACAGGGGCGAATGAGCAGTTCTTC.

The chain uses TRBV20-1 and TRBJ2-7; TRBD2 matches at 7 bases. This CDR3 region has 12 residues. CDR1 is DFQATT, CDR2 SNEGSKA, per germline (reference sequence). The trim removed 3 bases at V and 6 bases at J, leaving 5 bases unmatched. CDR3 residues: CSARAGGSEQYF. CDR3 sequence (DNA): TGCAGTGCTAGGGCCGGGGGGAGCGAGCAGTACTTC.

This clonotype has a handful of counts. The chain carries TRBV25-1 and TRBJ1-2, with a tentative D call TRBD1 (5 bases). V was pared by 3 bases and J by 1 base, with 12 bases between. The CDR3 contains 15 residues. CDR1 and CDR2 from the germline V gene are MGHDK and SYGVNS. The CDR3 is CASSESTERNYGYTF. For the CDR3, the DNA is TGTGCCAGCAGTGAGTCGACAGAACGTAACTATGGCTACACCTTC.

The chain has TRBV7-2 and TRBJ2-1, with TRBD1 identical over 8 bases. Germline lookup yields CDR1 SGHTA and CDR2 FQGNSA. The CDR3 is 15 amino acids. V dropped 5 bases and J dropped 1; count of bases not matched to a gene: 4. The DNA of the CDR3 is TGTGCCAGCAGCCCGGACAGGGCTTCCTACAATGAGCAGTTCTTC. Translated, it gives CASSPDRASYNEQFF.